Presented here are 31 T cell receptor beta chains from one specimen sequenced in a study of low-dose radiotherapy and immunotherapy resistance in tumors. Alpha and beta chains were covered, as first-strand cDNA relied on TRAV- and TRBV-specific primers. TCRs underwent around 20 PCR cycles of amplification with a constant-region primer and V-primer adapter. TCRdb itself ran the reads through MiXCR, one entry per CDR3 protein. The sample shows 95,000 to 100,000 distinct CDR3 sequences, around 21% of them seen only once. Noted time point: after trial treatment. Treatment: LDRT plus nivolumab, ipilimumab, low-dose cyclophosphamide and aspirin (RACIN trial). The material was PBMCs, obtained after low-dose radiotherapy plus immunotherapy. The origin of the receptors is a male donor with prostate cancer.

CDR3 DNA sequence: TGCAGTGCTCAACGGAGGGGAGTCGGTGGGGCAGATACGCAGTATTTT. Encoded protein: CSAQRRGVGGADTQYF. The rearrangement joins TRBV20-1 to TRBJ2-3; possibly TRBD2 for D (6 bases). The V and J ends lost 5 bases and 4 bases respectively, with 22 bases between them. The CDR3 totals 16 residues. The germline V gene encodes CDR1 DFQATT and CDR2 SNEGSKA (reference sequence).

This clonotype was recorded only once. This likely comes from a read error, as the CDR3 has no conserved phenylalanine or tryptophan at its end. The gene calls are TRBV12-3 or TRBV12-4 and TRBJ2-5, with 10 bases that match TRBD2. The CDR3 consists of 14 residues. CDR3 in DNA: TGTGTCAGCCGGGCTAGCGGGAGTAAAGAGACCCAGTACCTC. Amino acids: CVSRASGSKETQYL.

This clonotype came up many times. The rearrangement joins TRBV20-1 to TRBJ2-2; D call uncertain. The CDR3 loop spans 14 amino acids. The V gene's germline CDR1 is DFQATT and CDR2 SNEGSKA (reference sequence). Trimming stripped 0 bases from V and 1 base from J, with 6 bases between. The CDR3 sequence is CSARDGRNTGELFF. The CDR3 coding sequence is TGCAGTGCTAGAGATGGACGGAACACCGGGGAGCTGTTTTTT.

The CDR3 bases are TGTGCCAGCAGGTCCAGGGGCTCCGGACTAGCGGGAGGGCGGTACAATGAGCAGTTCTTC. The encoded protein is CASRSRGSGLAGGRYNEQFF. The rearrangement joins TRBV6-6 to TRBJ2-1, with 15 bases lining up with TRBD2. The ends lost 6 bases at V and 4 bases at J; junction bases unmatched: 16. The CDR3 totals 20 residues. Germline lookup yields CDR1 MNHNY and CDR2 SVGAGI (reference sequence).

This clonotype was counted many times. The chain uses TRBV10-3 and TRBJ2-2, with TRBD2 as a possible D gene (5 bases). Germline V gene sequence: CDR1 ENHRY, CDR2 SYGVKD. The ends were cut back, 4 bases at V and 6 bases at J, with 6 bases in the middle. CDR3 length: 12 residues. The CDR3 region has the DNA TGTGCCATCAGTGGGAGGCCCGGGGAGCTGTTTTTT. Translation gives CAISGRPGELFF.

In its sample, this clonotype was seen many times. The V gene is TRBV3-1, the J gene TRBJ2-6; 7 nucleotides match TRBD1. V dropped 4 bases and J dropped 2; count of bases not matched to a gene: 2. The CDR3 is 15 residues long. CDR1 and CDR2 (germline): LGHDT, YNNKEL (reference sequence). In DNA, the CDR3 is TGTGCCAGCAGCCTCACAGGGGCTGGGGCCAACGTCCTGACTTTC. It codes for CASSLTGAGANVLTF.

This clonotype was counted many times. The J gene is TRBJ2-5, the V gene TRBV10-3; 11 bases are a match to TRBD2. CDR3 length: 13 residues. Unmatched junction bases numbered 1, after V lost 6 bases and J lost 4 bases. From germline, CDR1 is ENHRY and CDR2 SYGVKD. The CDR3 coding sequence is TGTGCCATCAGAGGACTAGCGGGAGAGACCCAGTACTTC. Translated: CAIRGLAGETQYF.

The table lists this clonotype with many counts. The V call is TRBV3-1, the J call TRBJ1-1, with unresolved D. The CDR3 covers 12 residues. Germline V CDR1 and CDR2: LGHDT, YNNKEL (reference sequence). V lost 6 bases to trimming and J lost 8 bases, with 13 bases between them. The CDR3 bases are TGTGCCAGCAGAAAAGAGGGCGGCGAAGCTTTCTTT. It is translated as CASRKEGGEAFF.

The rearrangement uses TRBV6-1 and TRBJ2-1; 8 bases map to TRBD2. The CDR3 extends over 17 amino acids. Trimming at V came to 5 bases and at J to 1 base, leaving 10 bases not matched to a gene. CDR1 is MNHNS, CDR2 SASEGT, per germline. The CDR3 sequence: CASSITGTGGSYNEQFF. DNA of the CDR3: TGTGCCAGCAGTATCACAGGGACGGGGGGGTCCTACAATGAGCAGTTCTTC.

This clonotype was detected many times. The rearrangement uses TRBV11-2 and TRBJ1-6; D ambiguous. Per the germline V gene, CDR1 is SGHAT and CDR2 is FQNNGV. The V and J ends lost 5 bases and 9 bases respectively, with 17 bases between them. This CDR3 has 15 amino acids. CDR3 coding DNA: TGTGCCAGCAGCCCCCCTCGGGGAGGATTTTCACCCCTCCACTTT. Residues: CASSPPRGGFSPLHF.

This clonotype was recorded a few times. The chain links TRBV2 to TRBJ2-3, with D uncertain. V was pared by 4 bases and J by 0 bases, with 11 bases between. CDR3 length: 15 residues. From germline, CDR1 is SNHLY and CDR2 FYNNEI. Written as DNA, the CDR3 is TGTGCCAGCAGTGTTTCCAGGCCTAGCACAGATACGCAGTATTTT. Amino acids: CASSVSRPSTDTQYF.

This clonotype was observed at least ten times. This chain links TRBV7-2 with TRBJ2-7, with D unresolved. This CDR3 spans 14 amino acids. Germline V gene data show CDR1 as SGHTA and CDR2 as FQGNSA. Trimming stripped 3 bases from V and 0 bases from J, with 9 bases between. CDR3 amino acids: CASSFTPSSYEQYF. The CDR3 DNA reads TGTGCCAGCAGCTTCACCCCAAGCTCCTACGAGCAGTACTTC.

This clonotype showed up many times. Here the CDR3 DNA reads TGCAGTGCTACCGACAGGGCCGCCTACAATGAGCAGTTCTTC. It encodes CSATDRAAYNEQFF. The V call is TRBV20-1, the J call TRBJ2-1, with 7 bases aligning to TRBD1. Trimming removed 4 bases from V and 2 bases from J; junction bases left unmatched: 5. The CDR3 runs 14 residues. CDR1 and CDR2 (germline): DFQATT, SNEGSKA (reference sequence).

J is TRBJ1-2 and V is TRBV7-9; 8 bases are shared with TRBD1. This CDR3 comprises 14 residues. Germline trimming cut 3 bases from V and 6 bases from J; bases unmatched to any gene: 6. Germline-derived CDR1 and CDR2 are SEHNR and FQNEAQ (reference sequence). CDR3 bases: TGTGCCAGCAGCTTTTCTACAGGGGGAAATGGCTACACCTTC. Its translation is CASSFSTGGNGYTF.

At least ten counts were recorded for this clonotype. The rearrangement uses TRBV24-1 and TRBJ2-1, with 9 nucleotides matching TRBD2. The CDR3 totals 19 residues. Germline V lookup: CDR1 KGHDR, CDR2 SFDVKD. The V segment lost 2 bases and the J segment 0 bases; nucleotides outside the gene matches: 10. The CDR3 reads CATSDSAPSGGSSYNEQFF. CDR3 coding DNA: TGTGCCACCAGTGATTCCGCCCCCAGCGGGGGGAGCTCCTACAATGAGCAGTTCTTC.

This sequence joins TRBV7-2 and TRBJ2-7; tentatively, D is TRBD1 (5 bases). The CDR3 extends over 13 amino acids. Trimming left V 2 bases short and J 5 bases short, with 10 bases between. CDR1 SGHTA and CDR2 FQGNSA come from the germline V gene. CDR3 sequence: CASSLPQADEQYF. The CDR3 DNA reads as TGTGCCAGCAGCTTACCACAGGCGGACGAGCAGTACTTC. Full variable domain (remainder filled in from reference TRBV7-2 and TRBJ2-7): GAGVSQSPSNKVTEKGKDVELRCDPISGHTALYWYRQSLGQGLEFLIYFQGNSAPDKSGLPSDRFSAERTGGSVSTLTIQRTQQEDSAVYLCASSLPQADEQYFGPGTRLTVT.

Only one count was recorded for this clonotype. The rearrangement uses TRBV28 and TRBJ1-2; 10 nucleotides align to TRBD1. V lost 5 bases, J lost 7 bases, and 7 bases stayed unmatched. Germline V gene sequence: CDR1 MDHEN, CDR2 SYDVKM. The CDR3 extends over 14 amino acids. The CDR3 is CASSDGQGVGGYTF. The CDR3 DNA follows: TGTGCCAGCAGTGATGGACAGGGGGTCGGTGGCTACACCTTC.

This clonotype appeared many times. The gene calls are TRBV14 and TRBJ1-1; tentative D call: TRBD1 (5 bases). The germline V and J ends were trimmed by 1 base and 2 bases, with 8 bases remaining between them. CDR1 is SGHDN, CDR2 FVKESK, per germline. This CDR3 contains 14 residues. CDR3 protein: CASSQGQSNTEAFF. The CDR3 DNA reads TGTGCCAGCAGCCAAGGACAGAGTAACACTGAAGCTTTCTTT. The entire variable domain, with the rest obtained from reference TRBV14 and TRBJ1-1, is as follows: EAGVTQFPSHSVIEKGQTVTLRCDPISGHDNLYWYRRVMGKEIKFLLHFVKESKQDESGMPNNRFLAERTGGTYSTLKVQPAELEDSGVYFCASSQGQSNTEAFFGQGTRLTVV.

The V gene is TRBV7-2, the J gene TRBJ2-1, with 8 bases matching TRBD2. J gave up 3 bases and V 5 bases, and 9 bases lay outside the gene matches. The CDR3 runs to 16 residues. The V gene's germline CDR1 is SGHTA and CDR2 FQGNSA. The CDR3 sequence: CASSPRRGVGYNEQFF. In nucleotides, the CDR3 is TGTGCCAGCAGCCCCCGGCGGGGGGTGGGCTACAATGAGCAGTTCTTC.

This clonotype was counted many times. The chain couples TRBV4-2 to TRBJ2-5; D is perhaps TRBD2 (7 bases). Trimming removed 1 base at V and 4 bases at J, with 16 bases between. Per germline, CDR1 LGHNA and CDR2 YNFKEQ. This CDR3 spans 16 amino acids. The CDR3 protein is CASSQVSRGGGETQYF. Written as DNA, the CDR3 is TGTGCCAGCAGCCAAGTTTCCCGGGGAGGGGGAGAGACCCAGTACTTC.

This clonotype was found a few times. The chain employs TRBV7-6 and TRBJ2-2; unclear D gene. Germline CDR1 reads SGHVS; CDR2 reads FNYEAQ. This CDR3 contains 16 residues. Trimming took off 4 bases at V and 2 bases at J, with 14 bases between the two ends. CDR3 loop: CASSSYSGYNTGELFF. The CDR3 DNA is TGTGCCAGCAGCTCATACTCCGGCTACAACACCGGGGAGCTGTTTTTT.

This clonotype appeared many times. The V call is TRBV29-1, the J call TRBJ1-1; 10 bases are shared with TRBD1. After removal of 4 bases from V and 4 bases from J, the junction contained 6 bases not matched to a gene. The CDR3 spans 14 residues. Germline V gene lookup returns CDR1 SQVTM and CDR2 ANQGSEA. The DNA of the CDR3 is TGCAGCGTTGTTAAAGACAGGGGGCGCACTGAAGCTTTCTTT. Its translation: CSVVKDRGRTEAFF.

This clonotype was seen at least ten times. V and J are TRBV6-5 and TRBJ2-2; 11 bases fit TRBD1. This CDR3 region has 14 residues. Germline values: CDR1 MNHEY, CDR2 SVGAGI. Germline trimming cut 11 bases from V and 4 bases from J; bases unmatched to any gene: 6. The CDR3 loop reads CALDRGRTTGELFF. DNA for the CDR3: TGTGCCCTGGACAGGGGGCGGACCACCGGGGAGCTGTTTTTT.

This clonotype showed up many times. CDR3 in DNA: TGTGCCAGCAGCGGGACAGGGGGAGCGAGCGGGGGCTCCACCGGGGAGCTGTTTTTT. The encoded protein is CASSGTGGASGGSTGELFF. The rearrangement links TRBV5-4 to TRBJ2-2; the match to TRBD1 covers 11 bases. The CDR3 runs 19 residues. Trimming took 4 bases from V and 4 from J; bases not matched to a gene: 15. Germline assignment: CDR1 SGHNT and CDR2 YYREEE (reference sequence).

V is TRBV27 and J is TRBJ1-2, with unresolved D. The V gene's germline CDR1 is MNHEY and CDR2 SMNVEV (reference sequence). This CDR3 has 14 residues. Trimming cost V 7 bases and J 8 bases, with 20 bases left between them. Here the CDR3 DNA reads TGTGCCAGCAAGGGAGGCAGGCTCTCGGGCGGCTACACCTTC. Amino acid sequence: CASKGGRLSGGYTF.

V is TRBV6-5 and J is TRBJ2-5, with TRBD1 identical over 7 bases. V trimming: 2 bases; J trimming: 1 base; junction bases outside the gene matches: 1. CDR1 MNHEY and CDR2 SVGAGI come from the germline V gene. The CDR3 contains 14 residues. DNA for the CDR3: TGTGCCAGCAGTTACCGGGACAGCCAAGAGACCCAGTACTTC. It yields the protein CASSYRDSQETQYF.

This clonotype was detected many times. The V gene is TRBV12-5, the J gene TRBJ2-4, with D uncertain. Trimming took off 2 bases at V and 0 bases at J, with 8 bases between the two ends. The CDR3 length is 15 residues. Germline CDR1 and CDR2: LGHNT and FRNRAP. CDR3 amino acids: CASGLIGLAKNIQYF. For the CDR3, the DNA is TGTGCTAGTGGTTTGATAGGTCTAGCCAAAAACATTCAGTACTTC. Drawing the rest from reference TRBV12-5 and TRBJ2-4, the complete variable domain is DARVTQTPRHKVTEMGQEVTMRCQPILGHNTVFWYRQTMMQGLELLAYFRNRAPLDDSGMPKDRFSAEMPDATLATLKIQPSEPRDSAVYFCASGLIGLAKNIQYFGAGTRLSVL.

This clonotype has a count of ten or more. This chain joins TRBV4-1 and TRBJ1-5; a possible D gene is TRBD1 (5 bases). Germline loops: CDR1 MGHRA, CDR2 YSYEKL. The CDR3 runs to 17 residues. The V gene lost 4 bases and the J gene lost 0 bases, with 16 bases spanning the gap. CDR3 sequence (DNA): TGCGCCAGCAGCCGGGATCCGGGACCGTTTAGCAATCAGCCCCAGCATTTT. Translating it yields CASSRDPGPFSNQPQHF.

This clonotype has at least ten counts. The chain links TRBV20-1 to TRBJ2-3, with no clear D. Trimming took off 3 bases at V and 6 bases at J, with 4 bases between the two ends. The CDR3 runs to 10 residues. Germline V gene sequence: CDR1 DFQATT, CDR2 SNEGSKA (reference sequence). CDR3 amino acids: CSASGDTQYF. The DNA of the CDR3 is TGCAGTGCTAGTGGTGATACGCAGTATTTT.

This clonotype was recorded many times. The V call is TRBV30, the J call TRBJ2-7; D is perhaps TRBD2 (7 bases). The CDR3 sequence is 15 residues long. V was trimmed by 3 bases and J by 2 bases, leaving 17 bases between them. Germline CDR1 and CDR2: GTSNPN and SVGIG (reference sequence). The CDR3 sequence: CAWSGVGGDTYEQYF. The DNA for the CDR3 is TGTGCCTGGAGCGGCGTAGGGGGGGACACCTACGAGCAGTACTTC.

This clonotype appeared many times. This chain links TRBV29-1 with TRBJ2-3; no firm D call. CDR1 is SQVTM and CDR2 is ANQGSEA in the germline V gene. V lost 4 bases and J lost 8, with 1 base in between. The CDR3 contains 8 residues. In nucleotides, the CDR3 is TGCAGCGTTGGTACGCAGTATTTT. It encodes CSVGTQYF.